A selection of T cell receptor beta chains follows, all from one sample in a study of T cell repertoires in cytomegalovirus infection. The antigens for these receptors are not known. TCRdb analysed the reads with MiXCR anew, one entry per CDR3 protein. The table records under 300,000 distinct CDR3 sequences, less than 25% of them present only once. The sequencing used cultured PBMCs, collected from culture after CMV antigen stimulation. The receptors were sampled from a human donor in good health (CMV status not recorded). Some clones in this sample may be carry-over from other donors' samples. Both conserved end residues are part of each CDR3. A D gene is named only where the DNA matches it firmly. A row's size may be missing; if present it is once, few, many or a size class.

size | J | length | V | D | DNA | CDR3
NA | TRBJ2-3 | 14 | TRBV5-1 | NA | TGCGCCAGCAGCTTGGCCGAGGGGTTCGATACGCAGTATTTT | CASSLAEGFDTQYF
few | TRBJ2-3 | 14 | TRBV7-9 | TRBD2 | TGTGCCAGCAGCTTGGGACTAGTCACAGATACGCAGTATTTT | CASSLGLVTDTQYF
many | TRBJ2-7 | 12 | TRBV7-8 | NA | TGTGCCAGCAGCTTAGCCACCTACGAGCAGTACTTC | CASSLATYEQYF
once | TRBJ2-5 | 16 | TRBV20-1 | TRBD2 | TGCAGTGCTAGAGGCCTAGCGGGAGTCCAATATGAGACCCAGTACTTC | CSARGLAGVQYETQYF
few | TRBJ1-5 | 15 | TRBV19 | NA | TGTGCCAGTAGTATAGGGAACTCTCGAGGCCAGCCCCAGCATTTT | CASSIGNSRGQPQHF
few | TRBJ2-3 | 19 | TRBV7-2 | TRBD1 | TGTGCCAGCAGCTTGGCCTTTGGGACAGGAATTATAGGGGTCGTTACGCAGTATTTT | CASSLAFGTGIIGVVTQYF
many | TRBJ1-3 | 15 | TRBV7-2 | NA | TGTGCCAGCAGCTTCCTCCTATACTCTGGAAACACCATATATTTT | CASSFLLYSGNTIYF
few | TRBJ2-1 | 15 | TRBV6-2/TRBV6-3 | NA | TGTGCCAGCAAGTTCCGGGAGCGGGTTTTTTGGGAGCAGTTCTTC | CASKFRERVFWEQFF
NA | TRBJ2-6 | 14 | TRBV6-8 | NA | TGTGCCAGCAGGAGGGGTGGTGGGGCCAACGTCCTGACTTTC | CASRRGGGANVLTF
few | TRBJ2-1 | 15 | TRBV7-2 | NA | TGTGCCAGCAGCCCCATGGCCGGATCCTACAATGAGCAGTTCTTC | CASSPMAGSYNEQFF
many | TRBJ2-1 | 17 | TRBV7-2 | NA | TGTGCCAGCAGCTTAGCGATGTGGACCTCTATATCCAATGAGCAGTTCTTC | CASSLAMWTSISNEQFF
NA | TRBJ2-3 | 15 | TRBV6-2/TRBV6-3 | TRBD2 | TGTGCCAGCAGCGCTACTAGCGGGAAGGGAGATACGCAGTATTTT | CASSATSGKGDTQYF
NA | TRBJ1-4 | 14 | TRBV6-5 | NA | TGTGCCAGCAGTGAACGGGGGGGGAATGAAAAACTGTTTTTT | CASSERGGNEKLFF
NA | TRBJ2-7 | 16 | TRBV7-2 | NA | TGTGCCAGCAGCTTCGATCAACAGACACCGCTTAACGAGCAGTACTTC | CASSFDQQTPLNEQYF
NA | TRBJ1-5 | 20 | TRBV30 | NA | TGTGCCTGGAGTGCCGTGCGGGTCCGGACCCTGACCCATAGCAATCAGCCCCAGCATTTT | CAWSAVRVRTLTHSNQPQHF
many | TRBJ2-3 | 17 | TRBV7-9 | TRBD2 | TGTGCCAGCAGCTTGAGGCTAGCGGGAGTGGGGACAGATACGCAGTATTTT | CASSLRLAGVGTDTQYF
few | TRBJ2-1 | 17 | TRBV11-2 | NA | TGTGCCAGCATCCCCTGGGGAGTAGCGGAGAGGAAGAATGAGCAGTTCTTC | CASIPWGVAERKNEQFF
once | TRBJ1-1 | 15 | TRBV3-1 | NA | TGTGCCAGCAGCACCCTAGGGGGGGTTAACACTGAAGCTTTCTTT | CASSTLGGVNTEAFF
NA | TRBJ2-3 | 15 | TRBV3-1 | NA | TGTGCCAGCAGCCAAGGACGGGCCGAGCGGGATACGCAGTATTTT | CASSQGRAERDTQYF
few | TRBJ2-2 | 15 | TRBV12-3/TRBV12-4 | TRBD1 | TGTGCCAGCAGTTTGGTCAGGGGGACCACCGGGGAGCTGTTTTTT | CASSLVRGTTGELFF
once | TRBJ2-2 | 15 | TRBV6-8 | TRBD1 | TGTGCCAGCAGGACTGGACAGGGATTCGCCGGGGAGCTGTTTTTT | CASRTGQGFAGELFF
many | TRBJ2-7 | 14 | TRBV7-2 | NA | TGTGCCAGCAGCTTAGCTGGAGGGATCTACGAGCAGTACTTC | CASSLAGGIYEQYF
many | TRBJ2-7 | 11 | TRBV28 | NA | TGTGCCAGCAGTTTTCGTAGCGAGCAGTACTTC | CASSFRSEQYF
NA | TRBJ1-2 | 15 | TRBV27 | NA | TGTGCCAGCAGCGGGGCAGGACGATCTAACTATGGCTACACCTTC | CASSGAGRSNYGYTF
NA | TRBJ2-1 | 16 | TRBV24-1 | NA | TGTGCCACCAGTGACGAGCGGGTCCGCTCCTACAATGAGCAGTTCTTC | CATSDERVRSYNEQFF
many | TRBJ2-3 | 14 | TRBV7-9 | NA | TGTGCCAGCAGCTTACGAGGGTTCTCAGATACGCAGTATTTT | CASSLRGFSDTQYF
many | TRBJ2-3 | 12 | TRBV7-2 | NA | TGTGCCAGCAGCCGACTAGCAGATACGCAGTATTTT | CASSRLADTQYF
many | TRBJ2-7 | 16 | TRBV6-5 | TRBD2 | TGTGCCAGCAGTTACTCCCGACTAGCGGGAGGGTTTGAGCAGTACTTC | CASSYSRLAGGFEQYF
NA | TRBJ2-3 | 12 | TRBV20-1 | NA | TGCAGTGCTAGACATGAGGCAGATACGCAGTATTTT | CSARHEADTQYF
many | TRBJ2-7 | 14 | TRBV7-2 | NA | TGTGCCAGCAGCCCCGAGGGTCTAGGCTACGAGCAGTACTTC | CASSPEGLGYEQYF
NA | TRBJ1-1 | 14 | TRBV6-6 | NA | TGTGCCAGCAGACGCGGACTCCAGAACACTGAAGCTTTCTTT | CASRRGLQNTEAFF
NA | TRBJ2-3 | 12 | TRBV6-5 | TRBD2 | TGTGCCAGCAGGACAACTAGCGGTATGTGGTATTTT | CASRTTSGMWYF
NA | TRBJ1-2 | 14 | TRBV11-2 | NA | TGTGCCAGCAGCCTGGTGCCCCAATCGTATGGCTACACCTTC | CASSLVPQSYGYTF
many | TRBJ1-3 | 15 | TRBV7-8 | NA | TGTGCCAGCAGCTTAGCGGGAGGGTTTGGAAACACCATATATTTT | CASSLAGGFGNTIYF
NA | TRBJ2-5 | 13 | TRBV5-1 | NA | TGCGCCAGCAGCCCTACTAGGCAAGAGACCCAGTACTTC | CASSPTRQETQYF
many | TRBJ2-4 | 13 | TRBV12-3/TRBV12-4 | NA | TGTGCCAGCAGCGAGGGACTCCCCTACATTCAGTACTTC | CASSEGLPYIQYF
many | TRBJ2-4 | 13 | TRBV7-2 | NA | TGTGCCAGCAGCTTGGGGGAAGGGGACATTCAGTACTTC | CASSLGEGDIQYF
NA | TRBJ2-2 | 14 | TRBV12-3/TRBV12-4 | NA | TGTGCCAGCGGATGGGGGGGCTCCCCCGGGGAGCTGTTTTTT | CASGWGGSPGELFF
few | TRBJ2-2 | 15 | TRBV27 | TRBD2 | TGTGCCAGCAGTTTGGGACTAGCAGGGAGCGGGGAGCTGTTTTTT | CASSLGLAGSGELFF
few | TRBJ2-1 | 14 | TRBV4-3 | NA | TGCGCCAGCAGCCAGGTCGACAGGACGAATGAGCAGTTCTTC | CASSQVDRTNEQFF
NA | TRBJ2-2 | 15 | TRBV7-6 | NA | TGTGCCAGCAGCTTTAACGGGGGATATAACGGGGAGCTGTTTTTT | CASSFNGGYNGELFF
NA | TRBJ2-3 | 14 | TRBV7-3 | NA | TGTGCCAGCAGCCCCGGGATAGCTGAAGATACGCAGTATTTT | CASSPGIAEDTQYF
NA | TRBJ2-1 | 16 | TRBV4-3 | TRBD2 | TGCGCCAGCAGCCAAGAATTCCTAGCGGCCTACAATGAGCAGTTCTTC | CASSQEFLAAYNEQFF
few | TRBJ2-3 | 15 | TRBV7-2 | TRBD2 | TGTGCCAGCAGCGCAGCGGGATTCAACACAGATACGCAGTATTTT | CASSAAGFNTDTQYF